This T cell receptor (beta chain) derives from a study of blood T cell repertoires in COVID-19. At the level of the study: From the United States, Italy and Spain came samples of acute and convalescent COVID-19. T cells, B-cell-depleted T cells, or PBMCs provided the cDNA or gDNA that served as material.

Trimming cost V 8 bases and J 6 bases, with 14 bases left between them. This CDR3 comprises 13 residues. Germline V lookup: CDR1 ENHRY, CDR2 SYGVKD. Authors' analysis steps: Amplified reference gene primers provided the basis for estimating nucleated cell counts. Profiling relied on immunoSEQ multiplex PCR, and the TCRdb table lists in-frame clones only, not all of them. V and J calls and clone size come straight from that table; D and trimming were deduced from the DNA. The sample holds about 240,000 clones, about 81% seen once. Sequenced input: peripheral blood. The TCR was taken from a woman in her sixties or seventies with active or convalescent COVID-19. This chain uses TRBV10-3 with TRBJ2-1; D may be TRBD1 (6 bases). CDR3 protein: CAIGDRMANEQFF. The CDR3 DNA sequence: TGTGCCATCGGAGACAGGATGGCCAATGAGCAGTTCTTC.